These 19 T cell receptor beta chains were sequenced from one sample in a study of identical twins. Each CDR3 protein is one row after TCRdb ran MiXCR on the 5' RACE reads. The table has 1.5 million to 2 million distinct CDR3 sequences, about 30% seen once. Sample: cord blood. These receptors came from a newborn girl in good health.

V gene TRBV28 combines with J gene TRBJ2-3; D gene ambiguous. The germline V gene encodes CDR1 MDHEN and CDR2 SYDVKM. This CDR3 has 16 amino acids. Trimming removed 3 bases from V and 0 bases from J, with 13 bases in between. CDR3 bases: TGTGCCAGCAGTTTGACTCCCTCTGCTAGCACAGATACGCAGTATTTT. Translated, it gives CASSLTPSASTDTQYF.

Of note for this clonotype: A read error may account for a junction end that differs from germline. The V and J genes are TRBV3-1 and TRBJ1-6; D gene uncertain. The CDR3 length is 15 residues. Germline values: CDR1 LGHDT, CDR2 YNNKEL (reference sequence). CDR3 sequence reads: CASNQRGMYNSPLHF. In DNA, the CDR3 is TGTGCCAGCAACCAAAGAGGGATGTATAATTCACCCCTCCACTTT.

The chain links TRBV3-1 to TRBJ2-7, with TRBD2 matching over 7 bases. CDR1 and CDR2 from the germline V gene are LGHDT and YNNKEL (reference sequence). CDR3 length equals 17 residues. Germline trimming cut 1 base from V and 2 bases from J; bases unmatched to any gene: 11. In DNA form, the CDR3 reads TGTGCCAGCAGCCAAGGAGTGCGACTAGCCGTCGCCTACGAGCAGTACTTC. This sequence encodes CASSQGVRLAVAYEQYF.

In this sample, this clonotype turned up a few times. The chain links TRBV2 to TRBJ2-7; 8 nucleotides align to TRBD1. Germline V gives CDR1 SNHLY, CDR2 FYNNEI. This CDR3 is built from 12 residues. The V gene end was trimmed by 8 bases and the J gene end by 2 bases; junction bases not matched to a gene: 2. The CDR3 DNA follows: TGTGCCAGCGCGGACAGGGCCTACGAGCAGTACTTC. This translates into CASADRAYEQYF.

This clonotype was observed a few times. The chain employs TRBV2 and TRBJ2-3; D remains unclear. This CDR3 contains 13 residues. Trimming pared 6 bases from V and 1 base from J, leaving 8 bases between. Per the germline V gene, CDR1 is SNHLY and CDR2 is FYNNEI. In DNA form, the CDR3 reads TGTGCCAGCAGGAAAAAAGGCACAGATACGCAGTATTTT. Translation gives CASRKKGTDTQYF. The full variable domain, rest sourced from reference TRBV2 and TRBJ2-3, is EPEVTQTPSHQVTQMGQEVILRCVPISNHLYFYWYRQILGQKVEFLVSFYNNEISEKSEIFDDQFSVERPDGSNFTLKIRSTKLEDSAMYFCASRKKGTDTQYFGPGTRLTVL.

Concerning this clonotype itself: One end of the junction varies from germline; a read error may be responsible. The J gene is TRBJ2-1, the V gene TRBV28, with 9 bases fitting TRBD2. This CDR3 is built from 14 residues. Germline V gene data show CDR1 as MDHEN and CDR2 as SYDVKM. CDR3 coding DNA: TGTGCCAGCATGACTAGCGGAAGCTACAGTGAGCAGTTCTTC. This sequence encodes CASMTSGSYSEQFF.

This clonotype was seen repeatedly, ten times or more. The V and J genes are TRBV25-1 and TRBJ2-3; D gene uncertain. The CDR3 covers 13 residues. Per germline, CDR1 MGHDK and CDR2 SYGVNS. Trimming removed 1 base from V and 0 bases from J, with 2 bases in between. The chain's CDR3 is CASSEWSTDTQYF. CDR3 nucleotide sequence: TGTGCCAGCAGTGAATGGAGCACAGATACGCAGTATTTT.

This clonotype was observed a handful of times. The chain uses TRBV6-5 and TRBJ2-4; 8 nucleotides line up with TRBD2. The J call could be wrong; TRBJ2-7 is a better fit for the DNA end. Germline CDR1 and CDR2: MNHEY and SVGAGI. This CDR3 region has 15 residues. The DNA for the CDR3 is TGTGCCAGCAGTTTTTACCGGGGGGGCCGCTACGAGCAGTACTTC. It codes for CASSFYRGGRYEQYF.

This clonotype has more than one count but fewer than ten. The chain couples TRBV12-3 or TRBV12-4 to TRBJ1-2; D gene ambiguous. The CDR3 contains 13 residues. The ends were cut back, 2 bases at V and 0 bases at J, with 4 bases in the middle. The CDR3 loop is CASSLITNYGYTF. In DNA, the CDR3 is TGTGCCAGCAGTTTAATTACTAACTATGGCTACACCTTC.

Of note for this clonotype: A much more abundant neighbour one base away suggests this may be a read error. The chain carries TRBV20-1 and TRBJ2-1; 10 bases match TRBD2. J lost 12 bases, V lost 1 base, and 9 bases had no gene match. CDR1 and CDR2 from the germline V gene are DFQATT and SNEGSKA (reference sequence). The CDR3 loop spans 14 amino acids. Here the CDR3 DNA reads TGCAGTGCTAGAGTTCCTAGCGGGAGCTATGGGCAGTTCTTC. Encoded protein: CSARVPSGSYGQFF.

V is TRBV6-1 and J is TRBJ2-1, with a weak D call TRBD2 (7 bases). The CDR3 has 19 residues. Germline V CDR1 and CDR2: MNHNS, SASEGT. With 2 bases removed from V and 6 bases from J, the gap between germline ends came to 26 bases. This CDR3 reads CASSELRSLVGGPGNEQFF. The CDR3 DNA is TGTGCCAGCAGTGAACTACGGTCATTGGTGGGGGGGCCGGGCAATGAGCAGTTCTTC.

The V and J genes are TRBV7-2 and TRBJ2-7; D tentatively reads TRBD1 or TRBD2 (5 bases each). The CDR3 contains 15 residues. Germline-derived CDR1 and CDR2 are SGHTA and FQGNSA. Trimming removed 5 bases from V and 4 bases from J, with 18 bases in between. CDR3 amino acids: CASSRRGRETYEQYF. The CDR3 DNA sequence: TGTGCCAGCAGCCGGCGCGGCAGGGAGACTTACGAGCAGTACTTC. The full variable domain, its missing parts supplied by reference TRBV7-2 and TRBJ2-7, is GAGVSQSPSNKVTEKGKDVELRCDPISGHTALYWYRQSLGQGLEFLIYFQGNSAPDKSGLPSDRFSAERTGGSVSTLTIQRTQQEDSAVYLCASSRRGRETYEQYFGPGTRLTVT.

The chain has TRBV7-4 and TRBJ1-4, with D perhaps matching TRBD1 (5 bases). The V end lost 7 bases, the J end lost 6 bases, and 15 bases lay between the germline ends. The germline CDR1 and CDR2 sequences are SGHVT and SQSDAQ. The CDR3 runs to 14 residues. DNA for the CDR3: TGTGCCAGCAACCCGGGACCGCAGGATGAAAAACTGTTTTTT. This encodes CASNPGPQDEKLFF.

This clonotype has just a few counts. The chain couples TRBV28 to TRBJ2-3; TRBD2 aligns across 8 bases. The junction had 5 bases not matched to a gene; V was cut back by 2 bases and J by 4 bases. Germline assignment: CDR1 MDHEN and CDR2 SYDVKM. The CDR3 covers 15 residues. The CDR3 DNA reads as TGTGCCAGCAGTTTAGAGCGGGAGAACCCAGATACGCAGTATTTT. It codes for CASSLERENPDTQYF.

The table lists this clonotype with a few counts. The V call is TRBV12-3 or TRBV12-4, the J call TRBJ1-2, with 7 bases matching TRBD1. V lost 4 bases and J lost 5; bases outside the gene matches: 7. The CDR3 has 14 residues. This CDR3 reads CASSSRTGPYGYTF. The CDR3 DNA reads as TGTGCCAGCAGTTCCCGGACAGGACCATATGGCTACACCTTC.

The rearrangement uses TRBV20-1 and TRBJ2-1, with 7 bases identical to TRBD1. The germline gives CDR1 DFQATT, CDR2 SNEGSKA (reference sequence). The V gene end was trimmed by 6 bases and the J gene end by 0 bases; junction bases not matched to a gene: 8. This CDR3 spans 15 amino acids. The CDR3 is CSANRDSSSYNEQFF. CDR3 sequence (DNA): TGCAGTGCCAATCGGGACAGCAGCTCCTACAATGAGCAGTTCTTC.

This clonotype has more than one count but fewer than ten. CDR3 loop: CASLKGDSYEQYF. The CDR3 DNA reads as TGTGCCAGCTTAAAGGGAGACTCCTACGAGCAGTACTTC. This rearrangement joins TRBV2 to TRBJ2-7; TRBD2 might be the D (5 bases). CDR3 length: 13 amino acids. Trimming took off 8 bases at V and 0 bases at J, with 11 bases between the two ends. Germline CDR1 is SNHLY and CDR2 is FYNNEI. Based on the CDR3 plus reference TRBV2 and TRBJ2-7, the full variable domain is EPEVTQTPSHQVTQMGQEVILRCVPISNHLYFYWYRQILGQKVEFLVSFYNNEISEKSEIFDDQFSVERPDGSNFTLKIRSTKLEDSAMYFCASLKGDSYEQYFGPGTRLTVT.

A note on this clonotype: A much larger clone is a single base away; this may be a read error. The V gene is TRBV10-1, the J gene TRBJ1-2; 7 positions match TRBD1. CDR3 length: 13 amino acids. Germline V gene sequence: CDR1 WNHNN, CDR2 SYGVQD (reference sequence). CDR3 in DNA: TGCGCCAGCAGTCCAGACAGGGCGGCTGGCTACAGCTTC. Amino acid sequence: CASSPDRAAGYSF.

In DNA form, the CDR3 reads TGTGCCAGCAGACCGACAGGCCGAGCCGCTTCACCCCTCCACTTT. It translates to CASRPTGRAASPLHF. The chain uses TRBV6-2 or TRBV6-3 and TRBJ1-6; perhaps TRBD1 as D (6 bases). V lost 6 bases to trimming and J lost 9 bases, with 18 bases between them. The CDR3 is 15 residues long. CDR1 is MNHEY and CDR2 is SVGEGT in the germline V gene.